This T cell receptor beta chain was recovered during a study of cytomegalovirus exposure and HLA in healthy donors. The study's findings and limits: Compared with the roughly 670-donor mean, an Asian-associated ancestry cluster reportedly had fewer N-insertions, according to a later analysis. TCR beta sequences reportedly predicted most subjects' HLA-A and HLA-B alleles accurately.

The PCR employed 60 Vbeta primers together with 13 Jbeta primers. Generated by immunoSEQ multiplex PCR, the TCRdb table keeps only in-frame clones and is missing some. Seen here are about 130,000 clones, 80% observed once, and the top ten hold more than 2.5%. Comment on this clone: The target antigen is unknown.

Germline assignment: CDR1 KGHSH and CDR2 LQKENI. The trim removed 2 bases at V and 7 bases at J, leaving 5 bases unmatched. This CDR3 comprises 15 residues. The genes are TRBV18 and TRBJ2-2, with TRBD1 matching over 9 bases. Specimen: PBMCs. The sequence came from a male donor in good health and CMV-seronegative. The CDR3 spells CASSPTGTGSGELFF. The CDR3 nucleotides are TGTGCCAGCTCACCAACCGGGACAGGGAGCGGGGAGCTGTTTTTT. The full variable domain, in which reference TRBV18 and TRBJ2-2 provide the parts outside the CDR3, is NAGVMQNPRHLVRRRGQEARLRCSPMKGHSHVYWYRQLPEEGLKFMVYLQKENIIDESGMPKERFSAEFPKEGPSILRIQQVVRGDSAAYFCASSPTGTGSGELFFGEGSRLTVL.